The 19 T cell receptor beta chains below were found in one sample sequenced in a study of cytomegalovirus exposure and HLA in healthy donors. Primers: 60 Vbeta forward and 13 Jbeta reverse. Using immunoSEQ multiplex PCR, the repertoire was profiled, and TCRdb retains in-frame clones only, with some absent. The table shows 150,000 to 200,000 clones, with more than 60% occurring only once. Specimen: PBMCs. These TCRs come from a man younger than 35 in good health and CMV-seropositive.

This chain uses TRBV6-1 with TRBJ1-5; 8 bases are a match to TRBD1. J was trimmed by 5 bases and V by 6 bases; bases with no gene match: 6. The CDR3 has 14 amino acids. CDR1 and CDR2 (germline): MNHNS, SASEGT. CDR3 residues: CASSDDRGDQPQHF. CDR3 nucleotides: TGTGCCAGCAGCGATGACAGGGGAGATCAGCCCCAGCATTTT.

The chain combines TRBV2 with TRBJ2-7; a weak D match, TRBD2 (6 bases). Trimming removed 3 bases from V and 0 bases from J, with 9 bases in between. This CDR3 is 14 amino acids long. Germline-derived CDR1 and CDR2 are SNHLY and FYNNEI. The CDR3 region is CASSEEGYSYEQYF. Here the CDR3 DNA reads TGTGCCAGCAGTGAGGAGGGATACTCCTACGAGCAGTACTTC. The full variable domain, rest sourced from reference TRBV2 and TRBJ2-7, is EPEVTQTPSHQVTQMGQEVILRCVPISNHLYFYWYRQILGQKVEFLVSFYNNEISEKSEIFDDQFSVERPDGSNFTLKIRSTKLEDSAMYFCASSEEGYSYEQYFGPGTRLTVT.

The rearrangement links TRBV29-1 to TRBJ2-3, with 12 bases matching TRBD2. Per the germline V gene, CDR1 is SQVTM and CDR2 is ANQGSEA. Trimming removed 5 bases from V and 3 bases from J; junction bases left unmatched: 15. The CDR3 consists of 18 residues. CDR3 sequence (DNA): TGCAGCGTTCAAACTAGCGGGAGGAATCAAGGATGGACAGATACGCAGTATTTT. Translated, it gives CSVQTSGRNQGWTDTQYF.

The rearrangement uses TRBV27 and TRBJ1-4; TRBD1 aligns across 7 bases. Germline V gene lookup returns CDR1 MNHEY and CDR2 SMNVEV (reference sequence). The CDR3 length is 14 residues. V was pared by 1 base and J by 14 bases, with 10 bases of the junction left unmatched. The CDR3 sequence is CASSLWFQGQKLFF. CDR3 DNA sequence: TGTGCCAGCAGTTTATGGTTTCAGGGACAGAAGCTGTTTTTT.

J is TRBJ2-5 and V is TRBV18; 7 positions agree with TRBD1. The CDR3 length is 14 residues. Looked up from germline, CDR1 is KGHSH and CDR2 is LQKENI. J lost 4 bases, V lost 2 bases, and 4 bases had no gene match. CDR3 sequence reads: CASSPKTGRETQYF. In nucleotides, the CDR3 is TGTGCCAGCTCACCAAAGACAGGGCGAGAGACCCAGTACTTC.

Comments on this clone: A junction end diverges from the germline sequence, so it may reflect a read error. V gene TRBV28 combines with J gene TRBJ1-5; D is ambiguous. This CDR3 has 15 amino acids. Germline assignment: CDR1 MDHEN and CDR2 SYDVKM. The chain's CDR3 is CASSPPEALNQPQQF. In nucleotides, the CDR3 is TGTGCCAGCAGTCCCCCGGAGGCTCTCAATCAGCCCCAGCAGTTT.

Regarding this clone: One end of the junction varies from germline; a read error may be responsible. In the same sample, other DNA sequences code for this CDR3. This chain connects TRBV5-1 to TRBJ2-7; 10 bases are a match to TRBD2. Germline V gene data show CDR1 as SGHRS and CDR2 as YFSETQ. This CDR3 has 14 residues. CDR3 sequence: CASSSSGSSYEQYF. In DNA, the CDR3 is TGCGCTAGCAGCTCTAGCGGGAGTAGCTACGAGCAGTACTTC.

The rearrangement links TRBV7-9 to TRBJ2-7; D is uncertain. CDR3 length equals 14 residues. Germline CDR1 SEHNR, CDR2 FQNEAQ (reference sequence). V was pared by 0 bases and J by 4 bases, with 10 bases between. CDR3 in DNA: TGTGCCAGCAGCTTAGCGAATACGAGGTACGAGCAGTACTTC. It translates to CASSLANTRYEQYF.

The rearrangement links TRBV6-6 to TRBJ1-2; 7 positions match TRBD1. Germline CDR1 MNHNY, CDR2 SVGAGI (reference sequence). This CDR3 spans 14 amino acids. The ends lost 5 bases at V and 7 bases at J; junction bases unmatched: 10. The DNA for the CDR3 is TGTGCCAGCAGTGAGGACAGGCTCGGAGGTGGCTACACCTTC. As protein: CASSEDRLGGGYTF.

This clone was seen a few times. The chain uses TRBV18 and TRBJ2-7, with 7 bases matching TRBD2. The CDR3 has 14 amino acids. Germline V gene lookup returns CDR1 KGHSH and CDR2 LQKENI. V trimming: 3 bases; J trimming: 3 bases; junction bases outside the gene matches: 5. This chain's CDR3 is CASSPTGGNYEQYF. The CDR3 nucleotides are TGTGCCAGCTCACCTACGGGAGGCAACTACGAGCAGTACTTC.

This chain links TRBV19 with TRBJ2-1; 9 nucleotides match TRBD2. With V trimmed by 11 bases and J by 0 bases, 8 bases remained unmatched. The CDR3 covers 15 residues. The germline V gene has CDR1 LNHDA and CDR2 SQIVND (reference sequence). The CDR3 DNA reads as TGTGCCTGTTCTGGAGCGGGGGGCTCCTACAATGAGCAGTTCTTC. Protein product: CACSGAGGSYNEQFF. Looking up the rest from reference TRBV19 and TRBJ2-1 gives the full variable domain: DGGITQSPKYLFRKEGQNVTLSCEQNLNHDAMYWYRQDPGQGLRLIYYSQIVNDFQKGDIAEGYSVSREKKESFPLTVTSAQKNPTAFYLCACSGAGGSYNEQFFGPGTRLTVL.

The CDR3 DNA is TGTGCCAGCAGCCCCAGCGGGCTAAGCTCCTACAATGAGCAGTTCTTC. Its protein is CASSPSGLSSYNEQFF. The J gene is TRBJ2-1, the V gene TRBV7-9; D possibly corresponds to TRBD2 (6 bases). Germline CDR1 is SEHNR and CDR2 is FQNEAQ (reference sequence). The CDR3 is 16 amino acids. V lost 5 bases, J lost 0 bases, and 14 bases lay in between.

This rearrangement joins TRBV27 to TRBJ2-1, with 8 bases identical to TRBD2. V was clipped by 10 bases and J by 3 bases; unmatched bases: 8. The germline CDR1 and CDR2 sequences are MNHEY and SMNVEV (reference sequence). The CDR3 length is 14 residues. Written as DNA, the CDR3 is TGTGCCACCGGGCAGCGGGAGTTCTACAATGAGCAGTTCTTC. This sequence encodes CATGQREFYNEQFF.

The chain couples TRBV5-6 to TRBJ1-1; D possibly corresponds to TRBD1 (6 bases). The CDR3 contains 12 residues. Looked up from germline, CDR1 is SGHDT and CDR2 is YYEEEE. V lost 7 bases, J lost 1 base, and 8 bases lay in between. Here the CDR3 DNA reads TGTGCCAGCTCCAGGGGGAACACTGAAGCTTTCTTT. Protein product: CASSRGNTEAFF.

The sample holds a few counts of this clone. The rearrangement uses TRBV10-2 and TRBJ2-5, with TRBD2 as a possible D gene (6 bases). The DNA end favors TRBJ2-7, so the J call may be wrong. Per the germline V gene, CDR1 is WSHSY and CDR2 is SAAADI. This CDR3 is 12 amino acids long. The CDR3 sequence: CASSPGDYEQYF. DNA for the CDR3: TGCGCCAGCAGCCCGGGAGACTACGAGCAGTACTTC.

This clone has a handful of counts. The genes are TRBV11-2 and TRBJ1-3, with D uncertain. CDR1 SGHAT and CDR2 FQNNGV come from the germline V gene. V lost 5 bases and J 0 bases, leaving 8 bases between the germline ends. The CDR3 has 14 amino acids. CDR3 region: CASSPTGSGNTIYF. The DNA for the CDR3 is TGTGCCAGCAGCCCCACGGGCTCTGGAAACACCATATATTTT.

The V call is TRBV28, the J call TRBJ1-1, with 7 bases identical to TRBD1. The CDR3 extends over 17 amino acids. The V gene's germline CDR1 is MDHEN and CDR2 SYDVKM. Trimming took 2 bases from V and 6 from J; bases not matched to a gene: 15. DNA for the CDR3: TGTGCCAGCAGTTTAGATCTGCCCTTGGGGACAGAGGCTGAAGCTTTCTTT. Its protein is CASSLDLPLGTEAEAFF.

V and J are TRBV7-2 and TRBJ2-3; possibly TRBD2 for D (5 bases). Between the trimmed V and J ends, which lost 1 base and 0 bases, there was a span of 11 bases. This CDR3 has 16 amino acids. The germline V gene has CDR1 SGHTA and CDR2 FQGNSA. As DNA, the CDR3 is TGTGCCAGCAGCTTAGTGGGTAGCGTTAGCACAGATACGCAGTATTTT. Its protein is CASSLVGSVSTDTQYF.

This chain joins TRBV29-1 and TRBJ2-5; TRBD1 agrees at 7 bases. The DNA end is a closer match to TRBJ2-7, so the J assignment may be wrong. This CDR3 region has 13 residues. The germline gives CDR1 SQVTM, CDR2 ANQGSEA. This chain's CDR3 is CSVEGDSNYEQYF. CDR3 bases: TGCAGCGTTGAGGGGGACAGCAACTACGAGCAGTACTTC.